This entry lists 17 T cell receptor beta chains sequenced from one sample in a study of T cell changes during pregnancy in multiple sclerosis. Profiled with immunoSEQ multiplex PCR; TCRdb holds only in-frame clones, not every one. The sample records about 32,000 clones, 89% being singletons. The sequencing here drew on CD8+ T cells from peripheral blood mononuclear cells, taken in the second trimester of pregnancy. The source of these receptors is a female donor with multiple sclerosis, enrolled in a pregnancy study.

V gene TRBV4-1 combines with J gene TRBJ2-3, with D possibly matching TRBD2 (7 bases). CDR3 size: 16 residues. V lost 5 bases to trimming and J lost 0 bases, with 15 bases between them. The germline V gene has CDR1 MGHRA and CDR2 YSYEKL. The CDR3 reads CASSGGARGSTDTQYF. The CDR3 DNA reads as TGCGCCAGCAGCGGGGGGGCCAGGGGAAGCACAGATACGCAGTATTTT.

CDR3 protein: CASRLAGGVLETQYF. The DNA of the CDR3 is TGTGCCAGCAGGCTGGCGGGGGGCGTTCTTGAGACCCAGTACTTC. The rearrangement uses TRBV6-5 and TRBJ2-5, with 8 nucleotides matching TRBD2. This CDR3 region has 15 residues. The germline V gene has CDR1 MNHEY and CDR2 SVGAGI. The V and J ends lost 6 bases and 5 bases, in that order; junction bases with no gene match: 11.

V gene TRBV7-6 combines with J gene TRBJ2-7; the match to TRBD2 covers 7 bases. Germline V gene lookup returns CDR1 SGHVS and CDR2 FNYEAQ. The junction had 15 bases not matched to a gene; V was cut back by 5 bases and J by 2 bases. The CDR3 covers 17 residues. As DNA, the CDR3 is TGTGCCAGCAGCCTGTACGAAGCGTCAGGGACTACCTACGAGCAGTACTTC. Its translation: CASSLYEASGTTYEQYF.

This chain's CDR3 is CASSPSPRTSGRTDTQYF. CDR3 coding DNA: TGTGCCAGCAGCCCCTCCCCCCGGACTAGCGGGCGCACAGATACGCAGTATTTT. The rearrangement joins TRBV9 to TRBJ2-3, with 11 bases fitting TRBD2. Germline V lookup: CDR1 SGDLS, CDR2 YYNGEE. The CDR3 spans 18 residues. Unmatched junction bases numbered 11, after V lost 4 bases and J lost 1 base. The variable domain in full, with the rest retrieved from reference TRBV9 and TRBJ2-3, is DSGVTQTPKHLITATGQRVTLRCSPRSGDLSVYWYQQSLDQGLQFLIQYYNGEERAKGNILERFSAQQFPDLHSELNLSSLELGDSALYFCASSPSPRTSGRTDTQYFGPGTRLTVL.

This clone was seen a handful of times. Other DNA sequences of this sample code for an identical CDR3. The chain joins TRBV5-1 to TRBJ2-7; TRBD2 aligns across 9 bases. With 0 bases clipped from V and 2 bases from J, the junction kept 6 bases outside the gene matches. The CDR3 is 16 residues long. CDR1 and CDR2 (germline): SGHRS, YFSETQ. As DNA, the CDR3 is TGCGCCAGCAGCTTGGGGCCTAGCGGGGTAACCTACGAGCAGTACTTC. Protein: CASSLGPSGVTYEQYF.

This clone has only a few counts. The chain employs TRBV27 and TRBJ2-1; a weak D match, TRBD1 (6 bases). The CDR3 is made up of 16 amino acids. Trimming pared 2 bases from V and 1 base from J, leaving 12 bases between. CDR1 and CDR2 from the germline V gene are MNHEY and SMNVEV (reference sequence). The CDR3 loop is CASSLNSGDSYNEQFF. The CDR3 DNA reads as TGTGCCAGCAGTTTAAACTCAGGGGATTCCTACAATGAGCAGTTCTTC.

The rearrangement links TRBV9 to TRBJ2-3, with TRBD1 matching over 7 bases. The CDR3 totals 18 residues. The germline gives CDR1 SGDLS, CDR2 YYNGEE. Trimming at V came to 3 bases and at J to 5 bases, leaving 18 bases not matched to a gene. The DNA of the CDR3 is TGTGCCAGCAGCGGAAGAAATGACAGGGCAAACCTCGGAGATACGCAGTATTTT. Its protein product is CASSGRNDRANLGDTQYF.

Written as DNA, the CDR3 is TGTGCCAGCAGCCTTTGGACAGGGGGCACAGATACGCAGTATTTT. It is translated as CASSLWTGGTDTQYF. The chain employs TRBV11-1 and TRBJ2-3; TRBD1 aligns across 9 bases. V trimming: 5 bases; J trimming: 1 base; junction bases outside the gene matches: 4. Per the germline V gene, CDR1 is SGHAT and CDR2 is FQDESV (reference sequence). This CDR3 contains 15 residues. The whole variable domain, remainder taken from reference TRBV11-1 and TRBJ2-3, is EAEVAQSPRYKITEKSQAVAFWCDPISGHATLYWYRQILGQGPELLVQFQDESVVDDSQLPKDRFSAERLKGVDSTLKIQPAELGDSAMYLCASSLWTGGTDTQYFGPGTRLTVL.

The rearrangement uses TRBV13 and TRBJ1-5; a possible D gene is TRBD1 (5 bases). The CDR3 extends over 12 amino acids. With 1 base removed from V and 9 bases from J, the gap between germline ends came to 7 bases. Germline assignment: CDR1 PRHDT and CDR2 FYEKMQ (reference sequence). The CDR3 is CASSLAQGPQHF. The DNA of the CDR3 is TGTGCCAGCAGCTTAGCCCAGGGGCCCCAGCATTTT.

The chain carries TRBV7-8 and TRBJ2-1; D is uncertain. CDR3 length: 12 residues. Trimming took 6 bases from V and 3 from J, leaving 6 bases between them. Per germline, CDR1 SGHVS and CDR2 FQNEAQ. The CDR3 region has the DNA TGTGCCAGCAGTCCACACTACAATGAGCAGTTCTTC. This sequence encodes CASSPHYNEQFF.

This chain connects TRBV28 to TRBJ2-5, with D tentatively TRBD1 (6 bases). V was trimmed by 5 bases and J by 5 bases, leaving 21 bases between them. Germline loops: CDR1 MDHEN, CDR2 SYDVKM. CDR3 length equals 16 residues. CDR3 in DNA: TGTGCCAGCAGTCCTCGGACAGAGTGGGTTCGGGAGACCCAGTACTTC. Protein sequence: CASSPRTEWVRETQYF.

The chain combines TRBV9 with TRBJ2-1; 8 nucleotides align to TRBD2. V lost 2 bases and J lost 8; bases outside the gene matches: 12. This CDR3 comprises 16 residues. Germline CDR1 and CDR2: SGDLS and YYNGEE. The CDR3 sequence is CASSVFGGGLSDEQFF. CDR3 bases: TGTGCCAGCAGCGTCTTCGGGGGGGGCCTAAGCGATGAGCAGTTCTTC.

V gene TRBV11-2 combines with J gene TRBJ2-7; TRBD2 might be the D (5 bases). CDR1 is SGHAT, CDR2 FQNNGV, per germline. V was shortened by 1 base and J by 6 bases, with 13 bases between the two germline ends. CDR3 length: 14 amino acids. The CDR3 loop reads CASSLVGGPGEQYF. In DNA form, the CDR3 reads TGTGCCAGCAGCTTAGTCGGAGGTCCAGGCGAGCAGTACTTC.

CDR3 sequence: CASSVGAVSPNYGYTF. CDR3 in DNA: TGTGCCAGCAGCGTAGGTGCAGTTTCACCTAACTATGGCTACACCTTC. The chain couples TRBV9 to TRBJ1-2; D call uncertain. Per the germline V gene, CDR1 is SGDLS and CDR2 is YYNGEE. The CDR3 covers 16 residues. V lost 0 bases, J lost 0 bases, and 12 bases lay in between.

The chain combines TRBV7-9 with TRBJ1-2; D remains ambiguous. Between the trimmed V and J ends, which lost 0 bases and 3 bases, there was a span of 8 bases. CDR3 length: 14 residues. Germline CDR1 reads SEHNR; CDR2 reads FQNEAQ (reference sequence). The CDR3 region is CASSLARSDYGYTF. The CDR3 DNA is TGTGCCAGCAGCTTAGCGCGGTCAGACTATGGCTACACCTTC.

The rearrangement uses TRBV9 and TRBJ2-1; D is perhaps TRBD2 (5 bases). There are 18 residues in the CDR3. The germline V gene encodes CDR1 SGDLS and CDR2 YYNGEE. V lost 3 bases and J lost 8, with 27 bases in between. CDR3 nucleotide sequence: TGTGCCAGCAGCGCCCCACCTTACCGAGAGGGTTCTTGGGATGAGCAGTTCTTC. Translating gives CASSAPPYREGSWDEQFF.

CDR3 residues: CSVYSGRTYNEQFF. The DNA for the CDR3 is TGCAGCGTATATAGCGGGAGGACCTACAATGAGCAGTTCTTC. This chain connects TRBV29-1 to TRBJ2-1, with TRBD2 matching over 10 bases. The germline gives CDR1 SQVTM, CDR2 ANQGSEA. Trimming at V came to 6 bases and at J to 2 bases, leaving 4 bases not matched to a gene. The CDR3 totals 14 residues.